This entry lists 19 T cell receptor beta chains sequenced from one sample in a study of blood T cell repertoires in COVID-19. Repertoires were generated with immunoSEQ multiplex PCR, while TCRdb's copy carries only in-frame clones and drops some. Of about 75,000 clones in the sample, 70% to 85% are singletons; the top ten hold around 22%. Sequenced input: peripheral blood. All receptors come from a woman between 50 and 59 years old with acute or convalescent COVID-19.

The chain is built from TRBV2 and TRBJ2-5, with D tentatively TRBD2 (6 bases). This CDR3 has 13 amino acids. Germline loops: CDR1 SNHLY, CDR2 FYNNEI. Deletions cut 8 bases from V and 7 bases from J, with 17 bases between. The CDR3 nucleotides read TGTGCCAGCCATCTAGCTAGGGGAGGGACCCAGTACTTC. Translating gives CASHLARGGTQYF.

The chain uses TRBV19 and TRBJ1-5; D gene ambiguous. CDR3 size: 13 residues. CDR1 LNHDA and CDR2 SQIVND come from the germline V gene (reference sequence). V dropped 1 base and J dropped 11 bases, with 12 bases sitting between them. The CDR3 DNA is TGTGCCAGTAGTATAGGAGGTCCTCGGGCCCAGCATTTT. It translates to CASSIGGPRAQHF.

This clone was picked up a small number of times. V and J are TRBV6-5 and TRBJ2-7, with D uncertain. CDR1 is MNHEY, CDR2 SVGAGI, per germline. The CDR3 totals 12 residues. The V and J ends lost 9 bases and 2 bases respectively, with 11 bases between them. Written as DNA, the CDR3 is TGTGCCAGTCTACGAGTTCCCTACGAGCAGTACTTC. Protein: CASLRVPYEQYF.

V usage is TRBV19 and J usage is TRBJ2-1; 13 nucleotides match TRBD2. Looked up from germline, CDR1 is LNHDA and CDR2 is SQIVND (reference sequence). Trimming took 4 bases from V and 6 from J; bases not matched to a gene: 6. The CDR3 covers 16 residues. The CDR3, as DNA: TGTGCCAGTAGTACGGGGGGACTAGCGGGAATCAATGAGCAGTTCTTC. Encoded protein: CASSTGGLAGINEQFF.

V gene TRBV12-3 or TRBV12-4 combines with J gene TRBJ2-2; maybe TRBD1 (6 bases). This CDR3 comprises 13 residues. V was trimmed by 8 bases and J by 4 bases, leaving 11 bases between them. CDR3 in amino acids: CASYRAGTGELFF. Written as DNA, the CDR3 is TGTGCCAGCTACAGGGCGGGCACCGGGGAGCTGTTTTTT.

The J gene is TRBJ2-5, the V gene TRBV19, with 9 bases fitting TRBD2. V gave up 7 bases and J gave up 1 base; unmatched junction bases: 7. The CDR3 covers 15 residues. Germline lookup yields CDR1 LNHDA and CDR2 SQIVND (reference sequence). CDR3 loop: CASKGLAGRQETQYF. CDR3 sequence (DNA): TGTGCCAGTAAGGGGCTAGCGGGGCGCCAAGAGACCCAGTACTTC. The full variable domain, completed using reference TRBV19 and TRBJ2-5, is DGGITQSPKYLFRKEGQNVTLSCEQNLNHDAMYWYRQDPGQGLRLIYYSQIVNDFQKGDIAEGYSVSREKKESFPLTVTSAQKNPTAFYLCASKGLAGRQETQYFGPGTRLLVL.

This chain links TRBV6-2 or TRBV6-3 with TRBJ2-2; D is possibly TRBD1 (6 bases). There are 14 residues in the CDR3. Trimming took 2 bases from V and 7 from J, leaving 11 bases between them. Germline values: CDR1 MNHEY, CDR2 SVGEGT. The CDR3 is CASSYGRGIGELFF. CDR3 sequence (DNA): TGTGCCAGCAGTTACGGCAGGGGTATCGGGGAGCTGTTTTTT.

V is TRBV19 and J is TRBJ1-5; D remains unclear. The CDR3 is made up of 15 amino acids. The V gene's germline CDR1 is LNHDA and CDR2 SQIVND (reference sequence). V was shortened by 5 bases and J by 4 bases, with 15 bases between the two germline ends. The DNA for the CDR3 is TGTGCCAGTAGTGGGCAGTCCGTTGTGAATCAGCCCCAGCATTTT. Its protein product is CASSGQSVVNQPQHF.

This chain uses TRBV7-9 with TRBJ2-1, with a weak D call TRBD1 (5 bases). Germline assignment: CDR1 SEHNR and CDR2 FQNEAQ (reference sequence). There are 13 residues in the CDR3. Trimming cost V 5 bases and J 9 bases, with 14 bases left between them. The CDR3 spells CASSLGHPAEQFF. The CDR3 DNA follows: TGTGCCAGCAGCCTAGGACACCCCGCTGAGCAGTTCTTC.

This clone showed up just a few times. This rearrangement joins TRBV5-4 to TRBJ1-2; D is unresolved. Deletions cut 5 bases from V and 8 bases from J, with 19 bases between. Germline V gene data show CDR1 as SGHNT and CDR2 as YYREEE (reference sequence). The CDR3 contains 14 residues. CDR3 protein: CASSYSDWQRGYTF. The CDR3 region has the DNA TGTGCCAGCAGTTATTCGGACTGGCAGCGGGGCTACACCTTC.

The V gene is TRBV6-5, the J gene TRBJ2-7, with a weak D call TRBD1 (6 bases). This CDR3 is built from 14 residues. Germline V gene lookup returns CDR1 MNHEY and CDR2 SVGAGI. Trimming cost V 7 bases and J 3 bases, with 16 bases left between them. This CDR3 is CASIRDIGSYEQYF. The CDR3 DNA sequence: TGTGCCAGCATCCGGGACATTGGAAGCTACGAGCAGTACTTC.

The chain employs TRBV7-2 and TRBJ1-2; TRBD1 aligns across 8 bases. This CDR3 is built from 15 residues. J was trimmed by 3 bases and V by 1 base; bases with no gene match: 4. The germline V gene has CDR1 SGHTA and CDR2 FQGNSA. CDR3 protein: CASSLVSGGDYGYTF. Written as DNA, the CDR3 is TGTGCCAGCAGCTTAGTCTCAGGGGGCGACTATGGCTACACCTTC.

This chain uses TRBV10-1 with TRBJ2-3; the D is unclear. V was trimmed by 10 bases and J by 0 bases, leaving 11 bases between them. Germline V gene lookup returns CDR1 WNHNN and CDR2 SYGVQD (reference sequence). CDR3 size: 13 residues. The CDR3 coding sequence is TGCGCCACCCGGGTGGTGAGCACAGATACGCAGTATTTT. It translates to CATRVVSTDTQYF.

The chain has TRBV7-2 and TRBJ1-1; no reliable D call. CDR3 length: 13 residues. Germline assignment: CDR1 SGHTA and CDR2 FQGNSA. V was pared by 7 bases and J by 3 bases, with 12 bases between. Written as DNA, the CDR3 is TGTGCCAGCAAATCTTTGAGGTACACTGAAGCTTTCTTT. It is translated as CASKSLRYTEAFF.

The V call is TRBV28, the J call TRBJ2-2; 12 bases are shared with TRBD1. Germline assignment: CDR1 MDHEN and CDR2 SYDVKM. The CDR3 spans 14 residues. The V gene end was trimmed by 8 bases and the J gene end by 7 bases; junction bases not matched to a gene: 5. CDR3 in DNA: TGTGCCAGCCGGGACAGGGGGCGTCTCGGGGAGCTGTTTTTT. Its protein product is CASRDRGRLGELFF.

This clone has just one count. V gene TRBV5-4 combines with J gene TRBJ2-7; the match to TRBD1 covers 9 bases. Trimming at V came to 0 bases and at J to 3 bases, leaving 7 bases not matched to a gene. Germline V lookup: CDR1 SGHNT, CDR2 YYREEE (reference sequence). The length of the CDR3 is 16 residues. CDR3 loop: CASSLGGSGQGYEQYF. For the CDR3, the DNA is TGTGCCAGCAGCTTGGGGGGGTCGGGACAGGGCTACGAGCAGTACTTC.

The genes are TRBV19 and TRBJ2-5; maybe TRBD1 (5 bases). The CDR3 sequence is 15 residues long. Trimming left V 3 bases short and J 5 bases short, with 16 bases between. Germline CDR1 LNHDA, CDR2 SQIVND (reference sequence). The CDR3 here is CASSMQGTRIETQYF. DNA of the CDR3: TGTGCCAGTAGTATGCAGGGAACGCGAATCGAGACCCAGTACTTC.

V gene TRBV7-2 combines with J gene TRBJ1-6; D unclear. Trimming left V 0 bases short and J 10 bases short, with 10 bases between. This CDR3 has 14 amino acids. CDR1 and CDR2 (germline): SGHTA, FQGNSA. The CDR3 loop reads CASSLAQAKSPLHF. The CDR3 DNA follows: TGTGCCAGCAGCTTAGCTCAAGCTAAGTCACCCCTCCACTTT.

This chain links TRBV15 with TRBJ2-5; D not resolved. The germline V and J ends were trimmed by 5 bases and 5 bases, with 12 bases remaining between them. The CDR3 is 13 residues long. CDR1 is LNHNV and CDR2 is YYDKDF in the germline V gene (reference sequence). CDR3 DNA: TGTGCCACCAGCGCGGCACTGGAGGAGACCCAGTACTTC. This sequence encodes CATSAALEETQYF.